This T cell receptor beta chain was found in a study of cytomegalovirus exposure and HLA in healthy donors. Primers: 60 Vbeta forward and 13 Jbeta reverse. Clones were read by immunoSEQ multiplex PCR, and TCRdb kept only the in-frame ones, dropping some. The sample includes 100,000 or so clones, more than 55% of them seen just once. In regard to this clone: This specimen includes other DNA sequences encoding the same CDR3.

This receptor was taken from a woman in her twenties or thirties in good health and CMV-seropositive. The sequenced material came from PBMCs.

The CDR3 DNA reads TGCGCCAGCAGCCGGACTAGCGGAACAGATACGCAGTATTTT. This sequence encodes CASSRTSGTDTQYF. The genes are TRBV5-1 and TRBJ2-3; the match to TRBD2 covers 10 bases. This CDR3 comprises 14 residues. Germline V lookup: CDR1 SGHRS, CDR2 YFSETQ. Losses at the gene ends were 4 bases for V and 3 bases for J; bases not matched to a gene: 2.